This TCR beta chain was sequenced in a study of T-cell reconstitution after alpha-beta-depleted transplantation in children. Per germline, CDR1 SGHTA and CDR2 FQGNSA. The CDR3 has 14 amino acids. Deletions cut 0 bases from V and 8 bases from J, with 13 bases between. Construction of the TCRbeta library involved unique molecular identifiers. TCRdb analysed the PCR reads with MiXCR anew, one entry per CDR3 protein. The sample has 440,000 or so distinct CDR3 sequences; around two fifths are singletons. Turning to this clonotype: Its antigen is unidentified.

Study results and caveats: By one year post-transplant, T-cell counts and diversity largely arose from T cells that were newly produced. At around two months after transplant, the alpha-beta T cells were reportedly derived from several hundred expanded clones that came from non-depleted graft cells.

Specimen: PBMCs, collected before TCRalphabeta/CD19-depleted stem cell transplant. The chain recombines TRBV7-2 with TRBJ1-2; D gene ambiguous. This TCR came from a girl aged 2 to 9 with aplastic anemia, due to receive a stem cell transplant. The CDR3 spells CASSLAKGTGGYTF. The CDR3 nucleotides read TGTGCCAGCAGCTTAGCCAAGGGAACGGGAGGCTACACCTTC.